A single sample is the source of the 26 T cell receptor beta chains below, sequenced in a study of graft-versus-host responses after intestinal transplantation. These receptors are not linked to any known antigen. Using immunoSEQ multiplex PCR, the repertoire was profiled, and TCRdb retains in-frame clones only, with some absent. There are about 85,000 clones in the sample; around 84% occur only once, and 0.8% to 0.9% lies in the top ten. The sequenced sample was unstimulated CD4+ T cells sorted from spleen or lymph node cells, obtained before intestinal transplant. Receptors originate from a human donor who received an intestinal transplant.

The V call is TRBV28, the J call TRBJ1-4; D is ambiguous. This CDR3 comprises 11 residues. The germline V gene has CDR1 MDHEN and CDR2 SYDVKM. V shed 5 bases and J shed 8 bases, with 6 bases lying between them. CDR3 amino acids: CASSTGEKLFF. CDR3 nucleotide sequence: TGTGCCAGCAGTACGGGGGAAAAACTGTTTTTT.

The chain carries TRBV28 and TRBJ2-7; a weak D match, TRBD1 (5 bases). V was trimmed by 3 bases and J by 2 bases, leaving 14 bases between them. This CDR3 region has 15 residues. Germline CDR1 reads MDHEN; CDR2 reads SYDVKM. Here the CDR3 DNA reads TGTGCCAGCAGTTTGGGCCGGACAAGTACCTACGAGCAGTACTTC. It translates to CASSLGRTSTYEQYF.

This rearrangement joins TRBV7-2 to TRBJ2-1; 16 bases map to TRBD2. V dropped 7 bases and J dropped 12; count of bases not matched to a gene: 6. Germline assignment: CDR1 SGHTA and CDR2 FQGNSA. This CDR3 spans 14 amino acids. The CDR3 here is CASTGTSGGALQFF. DNA for the CDR3: TGTGCCAGCACTGGGACTAGCGGGGGGGCCTTGCAGTTCTTC.

The chain joins TRBV18 to TRBJ2-7, with a weak D call TRBD2 (6 bases). With 2 bases removed from V and 5 bases from J, the gap between germline ends came to 16 bases. In germline, CDR1 is KGHSH, CDR2 LQKENI. The CDR3 loop spans 15 amino acids. This CDR3 is CASSPRARDFHEQYF. In DNA form, the CDR3 reads TGTGCCAGCTCACCAAGGGCGAGGGACTTCCACGAGCAGTACTTC.

The rearrangement uses TRBV5-6 and TRBJ2-5, with TRBD2 matching 13 bases. The DNA end lines up better with TRBJ2-7; the J call may be wrong. Germline V CDR1 and CDR2: SGHDT, YYEEEE. The CDR3 runs to 15 residues. This CDR3 is CASSPGTSGVLEQYF. In nucleotides, the CDR3 is TGTGCCAGCAGCCCAGGGACTAGCGGGGTACTCGAGCAGTACTTC.

This clone was seen a few times. This sequence joins TRBV4-2 and TRBJ1-3, with D unresolved. The ends were cut back, 1 base at V and 0 bases at J, with 10 bases in the middle. Germline V lookup: CDR1 LGHNA, CDR2 YNFKEQ. This CDR3 comprises 16 residues. The CDR3 DNA reads as TGTGCCAGCAGCCAAGGGAGTTGGGTCTCTGGAAACACCATATATTTT. This encodes CASSQGSWVSGNTIYF.

The V gene is TRBV25-1, the J gene TRBJ2-5; TRBD2 matches 7 bases. V was pared by 7 bases and J by 5 bases, with 16 bases of the junction left unmatched. This CDR3 has 16 residues. Germline V gene data show CDR1 as MGHDK and CDR2 as SYGVNS. DNA for the CDR3: TGTGCCAGCACATCCTCGCCGGTAGCGGGCGGGGAGACCCAGTACTTC. Its protein is CASTSSPVAGGETQYF. Based on the CDR3 plus reference TRBV25-1 and TRBJ2-5, the full variable domain is EADIYQTPRYLVIGTGKKITLECSQTMGHDKMYWYQQDPGMELHLIHYSYGVNSTEKGDLSSESTVSRIRTEHFPLTLESARPSHTSQYLCASTSSPVAGGETQYFGPGTRLLVL.

The rearrangement uses TRBV25-1 and TRBJ2-6; TRBD1 aligns across 9 bases. V lost 5 bases to trimming and J lost 4 bases; unmatched junction nucleotides: 3. The CDR3 runs to 15 residues. CDR1 MGHDK and CDR2 SYGVNS come from the germline V gene. The CDR3 DNA is TGTGCCAGCAGTCCACAGGGGGCAGGGGCCAACGTCCTGACTTTC. Its protein product is CASSPQGAGANVLTF.

The chain employs TRBV5-1 and TRBJ2-7, with TRBD1 identical over 7 bases. Germline CDR1 is SGHRS and CDR2 is YFSETQ. This CDR3 spans 14 amino acids. Unmatched junction bases numbered 7, after V lost 5 bases and J lost 2 bases. The CDR3 loop is CASSTGVEAYEQYF. The CDR3 nucleotides read TGCGCCAGCAGTACAGGGGTCGAAGCCTACGAGCAGTACTTC.

The J gene is TRBJ2-2, the V gene TRBV28, with TRBD1 matching 10 bases. The junction had 11 bases not matched to a gene; V was cut back by 7 bases and J by 9 bases. The CDR3 extends over 15 amino acids. Germline-derived CDR1 and CDR2 are MDHEN and SYDVKM. CDR3 nucleotides: TGTGCCAGCAACTTATCCGGGACAGGGGTCCGGGAGCTGTTTTTT. It encodes CASNLSGTGVRELFF. The variable domain in full, with the rest retrieved from reference TRBV28 and TRBJ2-2, is DVKVTQSSRYLVKRTGEKVFLECVQDMDHENMFWYRQDPGLGLRLIYFSYDVKMKEKGDIPEGYSVSREKKERFSLILESASTNQTSMYLCASNLSGTGVRELFFGEGSRLTVL.

This chain uses TRBV4-1 with TRBJ2-5; D possibly corresponds to TRBD2 (5 bases). Deletions cut 0 bases from V and 2 bases from J, with 13 bases between. The CDR3 loop spans 16 amino acids. Germline V gene data show CDR1 as MGHRA and CDR2 as YSYEKL. The CDR3 nucleotides read TGCGCCAGCAGCCAAGACACGGGGAAGGGACAAGAGACCCAGTACTTC. The encoded protein is CASSQDTGKGQETQYF.

The chain has TRBV9 and TRBJ1-4; D remains ambiguous. Between the trimmed V and J ends, which lost 0 bases and 8 bases, there was a span of 14 bases. This CDR3 region has 15 residues. CDR1 is SGDLS and CDR2 is YYNGEE in the germline V gene. The DNA of the CDR3 is TGTGCCAGCAGCGTAGGACCCTTCTCGGGGGAAAAACTGTTTTTT. Translation: CASSVGPFSGEKLFF.

This chain uses TRBV1 with TRBJ1-4; TRBD1, the table's D call, was not compared with the DNA. TRBV1 is a documented pseudogene. This CDR3 has 14 amino acids. The CDR3 loop reads CTSSQDRGNEKLFF. CDR3 DNA sequence: TGCACCAGCAGCCAAGATAGGGGTAATGAAAAACTGTTTTTT.

The rearrangement links TRBV4-1 to TRBJ1-3; D uncertain. CDR1 MGHRA and CDR2 YSYEKL come from the germline V gene. V was clipped by 4 bases and J by 0 bases, with 7 bases between them. The CDR3 loop spans 14 amino acids. The chain's CDR3 is CASSRGDSGNTIYF. CDR3 nucleotides: TGCGCCAGCAGCCGCGGGGACTCTGGAAACACCATATATTTT.

V gene TRBV4-2 combines with J gene TRBJ1-6; TRBD1 matches at 7 bases. The CDR3 runs 14 residues. From germline, CDR1 is LGHNA and CDR2 YNFKEQ. Germline trimming cut 5 bases from V and 7 bases from J; bases unmatched to any gene: 5. CDR3 nucleotide sequence: TGTGCCAGCAGCTTCGGACAGGCAAATTCACCCCTCCACTTT. It codes for CASSFGQANSPLHF.

This clone was counted only a few times. The chain recombines TRBV19 with TRBJ2-7; 9 bases line up with TRBD1. Trimming cost V 4 bases and J 1 base; bases outside gene matches: 5. Germline-derived CDR1 and CDR2 are LNHDA and SQIVND (reference sequence). The CDR3 is 15 amino acids. The CDR3 protein is CASSSWTGVSYEQYF. As DNA, the CDR3 is TGTGCCAGTAGTAGCTGGACAGGGGTTTCCTACGAGCAGTACTTC. Full variable domain (rest looked up from reference TRBV19 and TRBJ2-7): DGGITQSPKYLFRKEGQNVTLSCEQNLNHDAMYWYRQDPGQGLRLIYYSQIVNDFQKGDIAEGYSVSREKKESFPLTVTSAQKNPTAFYLCASSSWTGVSYEQYFGPGTRLTVT.

This chain joins TRBV28 and TRBJ2-5; 7 nucleotides agree with TRBD2. The CDR3 sequence is 14 residues long. CDR1 and CDR2 from the germline V gene are MDHEN and SYDVKM. V shed 8 bases, J shed 1 base, and the junction held 7 bases outside the gene matches. The CDR3 loop is CASGDGGSQETQYF. For the CDR3, the DNA is TGTGCCAGCGGCGACGGGGGGTCCCAAGAGACCCAGTACTTC.

V is TRBV5-1 and J is TRBJ2-5, with D perhaps TRBD2 (6 bases). The CDR3 has 15 amino acids. The V end was cut by 2 bases, the J end by 4 bases, with 15 bases between. CDR1 is SGHRS, CDR2 YFSETQ, per germline. The CDR3: CASSFLVGGGETQYF. DNA of the CDR3: TGCGCCAGCAGCTTCCTGGTCGGGGGTGGAGAGACCCAGTACTTC.

The chain employs TRBV9 and TRBJ2-2; no reliable D call. Germline-derived CDR1 and CDR2 are SGDLS and YYNGEE. Trimming stripped 0 bases from V and 4 bases from J, with 4 bases between. This CDR3 region has 13 residues. This CDR3 reads CASSVEATGELFF. The DNA for the CDR3 is TGTGCCAGCAGCGTAGAAGCCACCGGGGAGCTGTTTTTT.

With respect to this clone: Because the CDR3 is missing its conserved closing phenylalanine or tryptophan, this is likely a read error. The limits of the CDR3 on the DNA are not certain, so only TCRdb's listed CDR3 is given. The V call is TRBV18, the J call TRBJ1-1; no check of the table's D call, TRBD1, against the DNA was made. The CDR3 adds up to 14 amino acids, both ends counted. Per germline, CDR1 KGHSH and CDR2 LQKENI. The chain's CDR3 is CASSPPSFSFQELV.

The rearrangement uses TRBV2 and TRBJ2-3, with TRBD1 matching 7 bases. CDR3 size: 15 residues. CDR1 SNHLY and CDR2 FYNNEI come from the germline V gene. J was trimmed by 3 bases and V by 1 base; bases with no gene match: 4. CDR3 residues: CASSEVGQATDTQYF. As DNA, the CDR3 is TGTGCCAGCAGTGAAGTAGGACAGGCTACAGATACGCAGTATTTT.

The chain employs TRBV2 and TRBJ2-7, with TRBD2 identical over 7 bases. The CDR3 totals 14 residues. V dropped 6 bases and J dropped 4; count of bases not matched to a gene: 9. Germline V gene sequence: CDR1 SNHLY, CDR2 FYNNEI. The CDR3 region is CASRREPGGYEQYF. CDR3 nucleotide sequence: TGTGCCAGCAGACGGGAGCCCGGGGGGTACGAGCAGTACTTC.

This chain links TRBV13 with TRBJ2-3; 9 nucleotides agree with TRBD2. J gave up 4 bases and V 6 bases, and 11 bases lay outside the gene matches. Germline CDR1 PRHDT, CDR2 FYEKMQ (reference sequence). The CDR3 spans 16 residues. The CDR3: CASSYPRGGRADTQYF. The CDR3 region has the DNA TGTGCCAGCAGTTACCCGCGGGGGGGCCGGGCAGATACGCAGTATTTT.

The chain has TRBV30 and TRBJ1-6; maybe TRBD1 (5 bases). Trimming took off 3 bases at V and 9 bases at J, with 18 bases between the two ends. Germline V CDR1 and CDR2: GTSNPN, SVGIG (reference sequence). This CDR3 contains 15 residues. The CDR3 spells CAWRRTGGWFSPLHF. CDR3 sequence (DNA): TGTGCCTGGAGGAGGACGGGGGGATGGTTTTCACCCCTCCACTTT.

CDR3: CASSYPPPTGENQPQHF. The CDR3 coding sequence is TGTGCCAGCAGTTACCCCCCGCCGACAGGGGAAAATCAGCCCCAGCATTTT. The V gene is TRBV2, the J gene TRBJ1-5; 8 positions agree with TRBD1. Germline values: CDR1 SNHLY, CDR2 FYNNEI. This CDR3 spans 17 amino acids. The V and J ends lost 5 bases and 4 bases, in that order; junction bases with no gene match: 13.

The CDR3 DNA reads TGTGCCAGCAGTCCGGGACTAGAAGGGGGCACAGATACGCAGTATTTT. Translating it yields CASSPGLEGGTDTQYF. This chain uses TRBV7-3 with TRBJ2-3, with 8 nucleotides matching TRBD2. The CDR3 covers 16 residues. The ends lost 6 bases at V and 1 base at J; junction bases unmatched: 9. Germline CDR1 and CDR2: SGHTA and FQGTGA.